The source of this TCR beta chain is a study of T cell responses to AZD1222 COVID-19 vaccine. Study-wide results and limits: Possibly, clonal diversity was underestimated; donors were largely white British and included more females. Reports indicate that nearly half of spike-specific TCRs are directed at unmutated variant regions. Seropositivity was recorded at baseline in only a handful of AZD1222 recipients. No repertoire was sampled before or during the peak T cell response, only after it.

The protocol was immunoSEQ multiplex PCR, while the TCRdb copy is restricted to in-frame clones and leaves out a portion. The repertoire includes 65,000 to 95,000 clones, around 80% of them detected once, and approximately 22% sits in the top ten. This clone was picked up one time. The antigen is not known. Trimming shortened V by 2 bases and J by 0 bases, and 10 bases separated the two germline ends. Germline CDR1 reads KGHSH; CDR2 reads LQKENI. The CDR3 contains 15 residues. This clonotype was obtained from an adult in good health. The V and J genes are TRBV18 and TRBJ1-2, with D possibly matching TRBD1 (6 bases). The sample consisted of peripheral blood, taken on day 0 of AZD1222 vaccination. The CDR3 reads CASSPSRGPNYGYTF. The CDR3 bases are TGTGCCAGCTCACCATCCAGGGGTCCTAACTATGGCTACACCTTC.